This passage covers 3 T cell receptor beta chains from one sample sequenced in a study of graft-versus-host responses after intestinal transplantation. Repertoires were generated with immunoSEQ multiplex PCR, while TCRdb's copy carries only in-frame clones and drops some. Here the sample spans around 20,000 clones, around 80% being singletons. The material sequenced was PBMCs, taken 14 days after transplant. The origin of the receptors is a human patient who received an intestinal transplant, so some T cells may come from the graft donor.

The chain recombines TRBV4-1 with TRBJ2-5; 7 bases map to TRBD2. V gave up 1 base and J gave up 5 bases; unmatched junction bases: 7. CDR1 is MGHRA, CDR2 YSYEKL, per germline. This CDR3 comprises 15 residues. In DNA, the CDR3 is TGCGCCAGCAGCCAAGTTTCGACTAGCTGGGAGACCCAGTACTTC. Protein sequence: CASSQVSTSWETQYF.

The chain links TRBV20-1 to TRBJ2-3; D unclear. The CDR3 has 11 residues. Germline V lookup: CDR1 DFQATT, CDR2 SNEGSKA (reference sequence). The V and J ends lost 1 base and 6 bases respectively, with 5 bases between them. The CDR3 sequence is CSARVGDTQYF. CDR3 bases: TGCAGTGCTAGAGTCGGGGATACGCAGTATTTT.

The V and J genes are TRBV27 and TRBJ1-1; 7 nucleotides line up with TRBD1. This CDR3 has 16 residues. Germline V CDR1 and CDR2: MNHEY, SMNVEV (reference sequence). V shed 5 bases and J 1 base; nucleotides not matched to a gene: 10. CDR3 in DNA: TGTGCCAGCAGTCTCTCGACAGGGCTCCAGAACACTGAAGCTTTCTTT. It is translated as CASSLSTGLQNTEAFF.